One TCR beta chain is described in this entry. This entry comes from a study of blood T cells in healthy people across ages. The study isolated at least 6 million PBMCs from each sample. Extraction of total RNA produced a minimum of 5 micrograms from each sample. CDR1 and CDR2 from the germline V gene are MNHNY and SVGAGI (reference sequence). The CDR3 loop spans 14 amino acids. V was trimmed by 1 base and J by 5 bases, leaving 11 bases between them. Alongside a J-beta primer mix, a sample-barcoded 5' primer served in a second PCR lasting about 7 to 12 cycles. TCRdb processed the 5' RACE reads anew with MiXCR; each CDR3 protein has one entry. Seen here are some 1.5 million distinct CDR3 sequences, roughly 27% observed once, and the top ten hold roughly 8%.

The sample was blood. The chain is built from TRBV6-6 and TRBJ2-5, with D maybe TRBD1 (5 bases). The TCR originated in a woman aged 25 to 45 in good health. CDR3 DNA: TGTGCCAGCAGTTACTTGCTCCAGGGTGAGACCCAGTACTTC. Its protein is CASSYLLQGETQYF.